One sample yielded the 27 T cell receptor beta chains listed below, sequenced in a study of glioma-infiltrating T cells after dendritic cell vaccination. This table comes from immunoSEQ multiplex PCR, and its TCRdb copy is limited to in-frame clones, with some not included. The table shows approximately 50,000 clones, with about 85% occurring only once. As for time point: after dendritic cell vaccination, including at tumor progression/relapse. Sequenced material: blood, taken after dendritic cell vaccination. All receptors derive from a human donor with glioblastoma.

This sequence joins TRBV27 and TRBJ1-4; 7 bases match TRBD1. The CDR3 totals 16 residues. J lost 0 bases, V lost 3 bases, and 4 bases had no gene match. In germline, CDR1 is MNHEY, CDR2 SMNVEV (reference sequence). The CDR3 here is CASSFGTDPTNEKLFF. In nucleotides, the CDR3 is TGTGCCAGCAGTTTCGGGACAGACCCAACTAATGAAAAACTGTTTTTT. Full variable domain (rest looked up from reference TRBV27 and TRBJ1-4): EAQVTQNPRYLITVTGKKLTVTCSQNMNHEYMSWYRQDPGLGLRQIYYSMNVEVTDKGDVPEGYKVSRKEKRNFPLILESPSPNQTSLYFCASSFGTDPTNEKLFFGSGTQLSVL.

The V call is TRBV6-1, the J call TRBJ2-7; TRBD1 matches 9 bases. Germline V lookup: CDR1 MNHNS, CDR2 SASEGT. This CDR3 spans 14 amino acids. J lost 2 bases, V lost 3 bases, and 2 bases had no gene match. CDR3 sequence (DNA): TGTGCCAGCAGTGACACAGGGGGCCCCTACGAGCAGTACTTC. Translated: CASSDTGGPYEQYF.

This chain connects TRBV7-6 to TRBJ2-1, with TRBD2 matching 8 bases. The germline CDR1 and CDR2 sequences are SGHVS and FNYEAQ. The CDR3 sequence is 13 residues long. Trimming cost V 0 bases and J 13 bases; bases outside gene matches: 5. Written as DNA, the CDR3 is TGTGCCAGCAGCTTAGCCGTCGGGGGGGATCAGTTCTTC. This translates into CASSLAVGGDQFF.

The gene calls are TRBV7-8 and TRBJ1-1; 8 nucleotides align to TRBD1. CDR1 SGHVS and CDR2 FQNEAQ come from the germline V gene. The CDR3 consists of 14 residues. Trimming took 8 bases from V and 4 from J; bases not matched to a gene: 9. CDR3 nucleotide sequence: TGTGCCAGCGGCGAGGACAGGGTACGCACTGAAGCTTTCTTT. Protein product: CASGEDRVRTEAFF.

The J gene is TRBJ2-7, the V gene TRBV5-8; D perhaps matches TRBD1 (7 bases). Germline CDR1 is SGHTS and CDR2 is YDEGEE. The CDR3 contains 15 residues. Deletions cut 3 bases from V and 1 base from J, with 14 bases between. CDR3 bases: TGTGCCAGCAGCTCGGAGGGGGCTTCATCCTACGAGCAGTACTTC. Protein: CASSSEGASSYEQYF. The entire variable domain, with the rest obtained from reference TRBV5-8 and TRBJ2-7, is as follows: EAGVTQSPTHLIKTRGQQATLRCSPISGHTSVYWYQQALGLGLQFLLWYDEGEERNRGNFPPRFSGRQFPNYSSELNVNALELEDSALYLCASSSEGASSYEQYFGPGTRLTVT.

This sequence joins TRBV4-2 and TRBJ2-3; weak D call: TRBD2 (5 bases). V was clipped by 0 bases and J by 3 bases, with 10 bases between them. This CDR3 has 15 amino acids. The germline V gene encodes CDR1 LGHNA and CDR2 YNFKEQ. CDR3 amino acids: CASSQEAAETDTQYF. DNA of the CDR3: TGTGCCAGCAGCCAAGAAGCGGCAGAGACAGATACGCAGTATTTT.

The chain employs TRBV6-5 and TRBJ1-3; TRBD1 is a possible D gene (5 bases). Trimming stripped 6 bases from V and 3 bases from J, with 15 bases between. Germline CDR1 reads MNHEY; CDR2 reads SVGAGI. This CDR3 is 15 amino acids long. The CDR3 DNA sequence: TGTGCCAGCAGCCGCACGGGGGGGTTTGGAAACACCATATATTTT. Translation gives CASSRTGGFGNTIYF.

V usage is TRBV5-6 and J usage is TRBJ2-7, with D maybe TRBD1 (5 bases). The CDR3 sequence is 14 residues long. V dropped 1 base and J dropped 5 bases, with 13 bases sitting between them. CDR1 and CDR2 from the germline V gene are SGHDT and YYEEEE. Here the CDR3 DNA reads TGTGCCAGCAGCTTGTTCAGGGCAGGAAACGAGCAGTACTTC. As protein: CASSLFRAGNEQYF.

The chain employs TRBV7-9 and TRBJ2-1; 8 bases fit TRBD1. There are 18 residues in the CDR3. Trimming removed 3 bases from V and 6 bases from J; junction bases left unmatched: 16. Germline V gene lookup returns CDR1 SEHNR and CDR2 FQNEAQ (reference sequence). The CDR3 is CASSFLTGRTGIRNEQFF. The CDR3, as DNA: TGTGCCAGCAGCTTTCTTACTGGTCGGACAGGGATACGCAATGAGCAGTTCTTC.

With regard to this clone: Its ends do not fully match the called genes, so a read error is possible. The J gene is TRBJ2-5, the V gene TRBV27; 16 bases line up with TRBD2. This CDR3 comprises 17 residues. Per germline, CDR1 MNHEY and CDR2 SMNVEV (reference sequence). The CDR3 loop is CASSSPGLAGGQEAQYF. CDR3 bases: TGTGCCAGCAGTTCCCCGGGACTAGCGGGGGGGCAAGAGGCCCAGTACTTC.

This clone was observed a few times. J is TRBJ2-1 and V is TRBV7-3; 9 nucleotides match TRBD2. The CDR3 has 15 residues. Germline V gene sequence: CDR1 SGHTA, CDR2 FQGTGA. Trimming took 6 bases from V and 5 from J; bases not matched to a gene: 8. CDR3 bases: TGTGCCAGCAGATCCGGGACTAGCATCCACAATGAGCAGTTCTTC. Protein sequence: CASRSGTSIHNEQFF.

The gene calls are TRBV5-8 and TRBJ1-5; D is undetermined. CDR1 and CDR2 from the germline V gene are SGHTS and YDEGEE. CDR3 length: 15 amino acids. The V end lost 0 bases, the J end lost 7 bases, and 14 bases lay between the germline ends. The CDR3 DNA follows: TGTGCCAGCAGCTTGGGAGGTCGACGGTACCAGCCCCAGCATTTT. This codes for CASSLGGRRYQPQHF. Full variable domain (outside the CDR3, taken from reference TRBV5-8 and TRBJ1-5): EAGVTQSPTHLIKTRGQQATLRCSPISGHTSVYWYQQALGLGLQFLLWYDEGEERNRGNFPPRFSGRQFPNYSSELNVNALELEDSALYLCASSLGGRRYQPQHFGDGTRLSIL.

The rearrangement links TRBV2 to TRBJ1-2, with TRBD1 matching over 8 bases. The V gene's germline CDR1 is SNHLY and CDR2 FYNNEI. V lost 6 bases to trimming and J lost 1 base; unmatched junction nucleotides: 7. The CDR3 is 15 amino acids. CDR3 loop: CASSLDRALNYGYTF. The CDR3 nucleotides are TGTGCCAGCAGCTTGGACAGGGCACTTAACTATGGCTACACCTTC.

This chain connects TRBV7-3 to TRBJ2-5, with D perhaps matching TRBD1 (5 bases). Trimming removed 8 bases from V and 0 bases from J, with 19 bases in between. The CDR3 is made up of 16 amino acids. From germline, CDR1 is SGHTA and CDR2 FQGTGA. The CDR3 sequence is CASVRRQTEYQETQYF. The CDR3 region has the DNA TGTGCCAGCGTTCGACGACAGACCGAGTACCAAGAGACCCAGTACTTC.

J is TRBJ2-3 and V is TRBV19; 12 positions agree with TRBD2. Germline CDR1 LNHDA, CDR2 SQIVND (reference sequence). The V and J ends lost 3 bases and 4 bases, in that order; junction bases with no gene match: 11. The CDR3 length is 18 residues. The CDR3 is CASSMGLAGGLVADTQYF. In DNA form, the CDR3 reads TGTGCCAGTAGTATGGGGCTAGCGGGGGGGCTAGTGGCAGATACGCAGTATTTT.

The chain has TRBV6-5 and TRBJ2-1; TRBD2 agrees at 8 bases. The germline V gene has CDR1 MNHEY and CDR2 SVGAGI. The CDR3 runs to 15 residues. Germline trimming cut 2 bases from V and 7 bases from J; bases unmatched to any gene: 7. CDR3 sequence (DNA): TGTGCCAGCAGTTACAAGCGGGGGTTTTTAAATGAGCAGTTCTTC. This codes for CASSYKRGFLNEQFF.

The chain employs TRBV13 and TRBJ1-2; D uncertain. CDR1 is PRHDT, CDR2 FYEKMQ, per germline (reference sequence). The CDR3 extends over 13 amino acids. Trimming pared 0 bases from V and 6 bases from J, leaving 8 bases between. The CDR3 spells CASSLGAGNGYTF. CDR3 nucleotides: TGTGCCAGCAGCTTAGGGGCGGGCAATGGCTACACCTTC.

This rearrangement joins TRBV29-1 to TRBJ1-2; TRBD1 is a possible D gene (5 bases). Germline CDR1 is SQVTM and CDR2 is ANQGSEA. The CDR3 spans 13 residues. V lost 6 bases and J lost 2, with 13 bases in between. CDR3 loop: CSVSRQPNYGYTF. DNA of the CDR3: TGCAGCGTCTCTCGACAGCCAAACTATGGCTACACCTTC. Variable domain in full (rest from reference TRBV29-1 and TRBJ1-2): SAVISQKPSRDICQRGTSLTIQCQVDSQVTMMFWYRQQPGQSLTLIATANQGSEATYESGFVIDKFPISRPNLTFSTLTVSNMSPEDSSIYLCSVSRQPNYGYTFGSGTRLTVV.

This clone was counted a single time. The J gene is TRBJ2-3, the V gene TRBV4-1; maybe TRBD2 (7 bases). The germline CDR1 and CDR2 sequences are MGHRA and YSYEKL. With 4 bases removed from V and 2 bases from J, the gap between germline ends came to 13 bases. The CDR3 runs to 15 residues. The CDR3 DNA reads as TGCGCCAGCAGCCCCGAGGGGGGGAACACAGATACGCAGTATTTT. Its translation: CASSPEGGNTDTQYF.

The V and J genes are TRBV11-3 and TRBJ1-1; the D is unclear. CDR3 length equals 15 residues. Between the trimmed V and J ends, which lost 5 bases and 0 bases, there was a span of 13 bases. The V gene's germline CDR1 is SGHNT and CDR2 YENEEA. CDR3 loop: CASSGGGFMNTEAFF. DNA for the CDR3: TGTGCCAGCAGCGGAGGAGGGTTCATGAACACTGAAGCTTTCTTT.

CDR3 coding DNA: TGCGCCAGCAGCCAAGATCACGCAGGGAACTATGGCTACACCTTC. It specifies CASSQDHAGNYGYTF. This chain joins TRBV4-1 and TRBJ1-2, with a possible D match to TRBD1 (5 bases). V lost 0 bases, J lost 2 bases, and 10 bases lay in between. Germline assignment: CDR1 MGHRA and CDR2 YSYEKL. This CDR3 has 15 amino acids.

This chain uses TRBV10-3 with TRBJ1-6; D gene unclear. V lost 4 bases and J lost 5, with 9 bases in between. Germline CDR1 reads ENHRY; CDR2 reads SYGVKD. CDR3 size: 14 residues. The DNA of the CDR3 is TGTGCCATCAGTGGGGAGGGTCATAATTCACCCCTCCACTTT. Protein product: CAISGEGHNSPLHF.

The V and J genes are TRBV6-5 and TRBJ2-2, with 11 bases lining up with TRBD2. After removal of 1 base from V and 7 bases from J, the junction contained 5 bases not matched to a gene. Per germline, CDR1 MNHEY and CDR2 SVGAGI. The CDR3 runs to 16 residues. CDR3: CASSYFRGTSGGELFF. For the CDR3, the DNA is TGTGCCAGCAGTTACTTTCGCGGGACTAGCGGCGGGGAGCTGTTTTTT.

This chain links TRBV4-3 with TRBJ1-3; no firm D call. The CDR3 length is 15 residues. In germline, CDR1 is LGHNA, CDR2 YSLEER. V was shortened by 3 bases and J by 2 bases, with 11 bases between the two germline ends. CDR3 sequence reads: CASSQGEVPGNTIYF. The CDR3 nucleotides are TGCGCCAGCAGCCAGGGAGAGGTCCCTGGAAACACCATATATTTT.

The rearrangement joins TRBV5-1 to TRBJ2-3, with a tentative D call TRBD2 (6 bases). The CDR3 is made up of 15 amino acids. Germline V lookup: CDR1 SGHRS, CDR2 YFSETQ. V dropped 0 bases and J dropped 1 base, with 9 bases sitting between them. The CDR3 bases are TGCGCCAGCAGCTTGGTGGCTAGCGGCACAGATACGCAGTATTTT. Translated: CASSLVASGTDTQYF.

The genes are TRBV5-1 and TRBJ2-1; 11 nucleotides align to TRBD2. The CDR3 runs 14 residues. Germline-derived CDR1 and CDR2 are SGHRS and YFSETQ. V lost 0 bases to trimming and J lost 13 bases; unmatched junction nucleotides: 6. CDR3 sequence (DNA): TGCGCCAGCAGCTTGGTTAGCGGGGGGGCCTCACAGTTCTTC. Residues: CASSLVSGGASQFF.

The chain couples TRBV5-8 to TRBJ2-5; D remains ambiguous. V was cut by 0 bases and J by 7 bases, with 4 bases left in between. The germline CDR1 and CDR2 sequences are SGHTS and YDEGEE. The CDR3 sequence is 11 residues long. CDR3 amino acids: CASSLVRTQYF. CDR3 nucleotides: TGTGCCAGCAGCTTGGTGCGGACCCAGTACTTC. Supplemented by reference TRBV5-8 and TRBJ2-5, the full variable domain reads EAGVTQSPTHLIKTRGQQATLRCSPISGHTSVYWYQQALGLGLQFLLWYDEGEERNRGNFPPRFSGRQFPNYSSELNVNALELEDSALYLCASSLVRTQYFGPGTRLLVL.